This passage covers 23 T cell receptor beta chains from one sample sequenced in a study of regulatory T cells in long-lasting Graves disease. The sample's time point: persistent/refractory GD, antithyroid drugs over 5 years with positive TRAb. Scientists built the TCR library using RNA that was extracted from PBMCs. Both iRepertoire HTBI primers and Arm-PCR of CDR3 regions were used to build the TCR beta libraries. One entry per CDR3 protein results from TCRdb running MiXCR on the multiplex PCR reads. The profile shows hundreds of thousands of distinct CDR3 sequences, approximately 31% of them singletons. Specimen: peripheral blood mononuclear cells (PBMCs), collected when the disease was refractory, from a patient treated with antithyroid drugs. Source of these receptors: a female donor with Graves disease.

The chain employs TRBV7-3 and TRBJ1-5; D possibly corresponds to TRBD1 (5 bases). CDR1 SGHTA and CDR2 FQGTGA come from the germline V gene. The CDR3 is made up of 15 amino acids. V was clipped by 4 bases and J by 5 bases, with 15 bases between them. The CDR3 sequence: CASSCGARQYQPQHF. The CDR3, as DNA: TGTGCCAGCAGCTGCGGGGCAAGACAATATCAGCCCCAGCATTTT.

The chain uses TRBV6-5 and TRBJ1-3; D remains ambiguous. The V end lost 4 bases, the J end lost 0 bases, and 13 bases lay between the germline ends. CDR1 is MNHEY, CDR2 SVGAGI, per germline. The CDR3 consists of 16 residues. CDR3 loop: CASSSPGRPSGNTIYF. As DNA, the CDR3 is TGTGCCAGCAGTTCCCCAGGACGGCCCTCTGGAAACACCATATATTTT.

The V and J genes are TRBV10-3 and TRBJ1-2; D gene unclear. The CDR3 totals 15 residues. The V end was cut by 0 bases, the J end by 4 bases, with 12 bases between. Germline V CDR1 and CDR2: ENHRY, SYGVKD. CDR3: CAISESWGSGYGYTF. In DNA, the CDR3 is TGTGCCATCAGTGAGTCCTGGGGATCAGGCTATGGCTACACCTTC.

This clonotype was found many times. This rearrangement joins TRBV2 to TRBJ2-5, with 8 bases lining up with TRBD1. The germline V gene encodes CDR1 SNHLY and CDR2 FYNNEI. The V gene end was trimmed by 6 bases and the J gene end by 3 bases; junction bases not matched to a gene: 12. The CDR3 sequence is 16 residues long. In nucleotides, the CDR3 is TGTGCCAGCAGGGACAGGGATTTTCTAAAGGAAGAGACCCAGTACTTC. Translated, it gives CASRDRDFLKEETQYF.

The genes are TRBV25-1 and TRBJ1-1, with D uncertain. Trimming stripped 0 bases from V and 4 bases from J, with 6 bases between. The CDR3 has 13 residues. CDR1 is MGHDK, CDR2 SYGVNS, per germline. The CDR3 reads CASSEYRSTEAFF. The CDR3 coding sequence is TGTGCCAGCAGTGAATACAGATCCACTGAAGCTTTCTTT.

This clonotype was seen only a few times. The rearrangement joins TRBV5-1 to TRBJ1-6; TRBD1 is a possible D gene (5 bases). The germline gives CDR1 SGHRS, CDR2 YFSETQ. V was clipped by 0 bases and J by 10 bases, with 11 bases between them. This CDR3 has 14 amino acids. The CDR3 reads CASSLVARDSPLHF. In nucleotides, the CDR3 is TGCGCCAGCAGCTTGGTTGCCAGGGACTCACCCCTCCACTTT.

The CDR3 is CASSFVTGGMDGYTF. CDR3 nucleotide sequence: TGTGCCAGCAGTTTCGTGACAGGGGGCATGGATGGCTACACCTTC. The V and J genes are TRBV6-4 and TRBJ1-2; TRBD1 agrees at 10 bases. CDR1 and CDR2 (germline): MRHNA, SNTAGT. V lost 5 bases, J lost 6 bases, and 9 bases stayed unmatched. The CDR3 covers 15 residues.

There are a few counts of this clonotype. The rearrangement uses TRBV27 and TRBJ1-2, with 7 bases that match TRBD1. Germline lookup yields CDR1 MNHEY and CDR2 SMNVEV (reference sequence). The junction had 6 bases not matched to a gene; V was cut back by 3 bases and J by 8 bases. This CDR3 spans 13 amino acids. The CDR3, as DNA: TGTGCCAGCAGTTTTCGACAGGGCCAAGGCTACACCTTC. Its translation is CASSFRQGQGYTF.

This clonotype appeared a few times. V usage is TRBV14 and J usage is TRBJ2-7; D not certain. Per germline, CDR1 SGHDN and CDR2 FVKESK. Trimming shortened V by 1 base and J by 2 bases, and 9 bases separated the two germline ends. The CDR3 loop spans 14 amino acids. The CDR3 spells CASSQVGRAYEQYF. CDR3 in DNA: TGTGCCAGCAGCCAAGTTGGACGTGCCTACGAGCAGTACTTC.

This clonotype has just a few counts. The chain joins TRBV11-2 to TRBJ2-7; D gene unclear. V lost 1 base and J lost 2, with 12 bases in between. Germline CDR1 SGHAT, CDR2 FQNNGV. CDR3 length: 15 amino acids. The CDR3 DNA sequence: TGTGCCAGCAGCTTAGGGGCGAAATCGACCTACGAGCAGTACTTC. Translation gives CASSLGAKSTYEQYF. Full variable domain (rest looked up from reference TRBV11-2 and TRBJ2-7): EAGVAQSPRYKIIEKRQSVAFWCNPISGHATLYWYQQILGQGPKLLIQFQNNGVVDDSQLPKDRFSAERLKGVDSTLKIQPAKLEDSAVYLCASSLGAKSTYEQYFGPGTRLTVT.

This clonotype was counted at least ten times. V is TRBV20-1 and J is TRBJ1-1; perhaps TRBD1 as D (5 bases). V was shortened by 3 bases and J by 4 bases, with 9 bases between the two germline ends. The CDR3 spans 12 residues. The germline V gene has CDR1 DFQATT and CDR2 SNEGSKA (reference sequence). CDR3 DNA sequence: TGCAGTGCTAGGGCAGGGAGCACTGAAGCTTTCTTT. This sequence encodes CSARAGSTEAFF.

The rearrangement joins TRBV30 to TRBJ1-6; D is uncertain. Trimming stripped 4 bases from V and 6 bases from J, with 13 bases between. In germline, CDR1 is GTSNPN, CDR2 SVGIG (reference sequence). CDR3 length: 14 residues. The CDR3 DNA follows: TGTGCCTGGATGGGCACGGGGTCTAATTCACCCCTCCACTTT. Translating gives CAWMGTGSNSPLHF.

This chain connects TRBV5-1 to TRBJ2-2; no clear D gene. Trimming left V 0 bases short and J 4 bases short, with 7 bases between. Germline V gene data show CDR1 as SGHRS and CDR2 as YFSETQ. The CDR3 extends over 14 amino acids. For the CDR3, the DNA is TGCGCCAGCAGCTTGGAACCAACCACCGGGGAGCTGTTTTTT. Its protein is CASSLEPTTGELFF. Full variable domain (outside the CDR3, taken from reference TRBV5-1 and TRBJ2-2): KAGVTQTPRYLIKTRGQQVTLSCSPISGHRSVSWYQQTPGQGLQFLFEYFSETQRNKGNFPGRFSGRQFSNSRSEMNVSTLELGDSALYLCASSLEPTTGELFFGEGSRLTVL.

This clonotype has only a few counts. The V gene is TRBV4-1, the J gene TRBJ2-7; 8 positions match TRBD2. The ends lost 0 bases at V and 6 bases at J; junction bases unmatched: 4. Germline CDR1 reads MGHRA; CDR2 reads YSYEKL. The CDR3 has 14 amino acids. This CDR3 reads CASSQEFSGIEQYF. As DNA, the CDR3 is TGCGCCAGCAGCCAAGAATTTAGCGGGATCGAGCAGTACTTC.

This clonotype has just a few counts. The chain carries TRBV29-1 and TRBJ1-5; 8 bases fit TRBD1. The V gene end was trimmed by 6 bases and the J gene end by 4 bases; junction bases not matched to a gene: 8. The CDR3 length is 14 residues. CDR1 and CDR2 (germline): SQVTM, ANQGSEA. CDR3 sequence: CSVADRGGNQPQHF. Here the CDR3 DNA reads TGCAGCGTCGCCGACAGGGGTGGTAATCAGCCCCAGCATTTT.

This clonotype was counted ten times or more. V is TRBV4-1 and J is TRBJ1-1; D unclear. The CDR3 extends over 15 amino acids. V lost 1 base and J lost 7, with 16 bases in between. The germline gives CDR1 MGHRA, CDR2 YSYEKL. The CDR3 bases are TGCGCCAGCAGCCAAGTAAAACAGAAAAGTTTTGAAGCTTTCTTT. The encoded protein is CASSQVKQKSFEAFF.

This clonotype was seen only a few times. The chain has TRBV5-1 and TRBJ1-1, with D possibly matching TRBD1 (5 bases). The V and J ends lost 4 bases and 7 bases respectively, with 8 bases between them. The CDR3 is 11 residues long. Germline CDR1 is SGHRS and CDR2 is YFSETQ. The CDR3 bases are TGCGCCAGCAGCGGGGCCTATGAAGCTTTCTTT. It codes for CASSGAYEAFF.

V usage is TRBV3-1 and J usage is TRBJ1-2; 9 bases are a match to TRBD1. Germline CDR1 LGHDT, CDR2 YNNKEL (reference sequence). Losses at the gene ends were 4 bases for V and 8 bases for J; bases not matched to a gene: 5. The CDR3 runs 13 residues. CDR3 protein: CASSLQQGAGYTF. CDR3 sequence (DNA): TGTGCCAGCAGCCTACAACAGGGGGCCGGCTACACCTTC.

This clonotype turned up a few times. V gene TRBV11-2 combines with J gene TRBJ2-7, with 13 positions matching TRBD2. This CDR3 contains 18 residues. V lost 5 bases, J lost 3 bases, and 13 bases stayed unmatched. From germline, CDR1 is SGHAT and CDR2 FQNNGV. The CDR3 reads CASSRTSGRFSGLYEQYF. The CDR3 nucleotides read TGTGCCAGCAGCCGGACTAGCGGGAGATTTTCGGGGCTCTACGAGCAGTACTTC.

V is TRBV20-1 and J is TRBJ2-7; 7 nucleotides align to TRBD2. The V gene's germline CDR1 is DFQATT and CDR2 SNEGSKA (reference sequence). This CDR3 contains 15 residues. After removal of 3 bases from V and 3 bases from J, the junction contained 11 bases not matched to a gene. This CDR3 is CSASHRAGILYEQYF. The CDR3 coding sequence is TGCAGTGCTAGCCACAGAGCGGGAATTCTCTACGAGCAGTACTTC.

This clonotype appeared a few times. The chain couples TRBV27 to TRBJ1-2; TRBD1 is a possible D gene (5 bases). The germline V gene encodes CDR1 MNHEY and CDR2 SMNVEV (reference sequence). V was shortened by 3 bases and J by 8 bases, with 13 bases between the two germline ends. This CDR3 region has 13 residues. CDR3 loop: CASSFDGGYGYTF. The CDR3 nucleotides read TGTGCCAGCAGTTTTGACGGGGGGTACGGCTACACCTTC.

The chain has TRBV20-1 and TRBJ1-5; perhaps TRBD1 as D (5 bases). CDR1 and CDR2 (germline): DFQATT, SNEGSKA (reference sequence). With 4 bases removed from V and 0 bases from J, the gap between germline ends came to 7 bases. This CDR3 has 13 amino acids. Here the CDR3 reads CSATGYSNQPQHF. CDR3 coding DNA: TGCAGTGCTACAGGGTATAGCAATCAGCCCCAGCATTTT.

V and J are TRBV10-3 and TRBJ1-2; D uncertain. Germline loops: CDR1 ENHRY, CDR2 SYGVKD. V shed 2 bases and J shed 1 base, with 5 bases lying between them. The CDR3 runs to 13 residues. The CDR3 DNA reads TGTGCCATCAGTGAGGCAGTTAACTATGGCTACACCTTC. Protein sequence: CAISEAVNYGYTF.